This T cell receptor (beta chain) was recorded in a study of regulatory T cells in long-lasting Graves disease. As for the study in general: Positive TSH receptor antibodies alongside over 5 years of antithyroid drugs were what marked Graves' disease as persistent.

CDR1 is MRHNA and CDR2 is SNTAGT in the germline V gene. The CDR3 has 16 residues. The V end was cut by 10 bases, the J end by 6 bases, with 26 bases between. Remarks on this clonotype: The antigen remains undetermined.

TCR beta libraries were built with iRepertoire HTBI primers and Arm-PCR of CDR3 regions. MiXCR was run by TCRdb on the multiplex PCR reads, yielding one entry per CDR3 protein. The table shows 400,000 to 600,000 distinct CDR3 sequences, with about 22% occurring only once. Time point given: persistent/refractory GD, antithyroid drugs over 5 years with positive TRAb. PBMC-extracted RNA yielded the TCR library. Findings and caveats of the study: TRBV28, TRBJ1-2 and TRBJ2-5 emerged as the favored segments in persistent disease.

The genes are TRBV6-4 and TRBJ2-3, with D perhaps matching TRBD2 (7 bases). The TCR sequence derives from a female donor with Graves disease. The material sequenced was peripheral blood mononuclear cells (PBMCs), taken when the disease was refractory, from a patient treated with antithyroid drugs. CDR3 bases: TGTGCCACGAACCATCTCCCCGGGGGGCTTGTTGATACGCAGTATTTT. Protein product: CATNHLPGGLVDTQYF.